A single count supports the clone carrying this TCR beta chain. A single record per CDR3 protein comes from TCRdb applying MiXCR to the 5' RACE reads. This repertoire shows tens of thousands of distinct CDR3 sequences, 8% to 10% found once; its top ten account for roughly 12%. The CDR3 totals 13 residues. V was shortened by 5 bases and J by 6 bases, with 11 bases between the two germline ends. CDR1 and CDR2 (germline): SGHTA, FQGTGA. This sample was taken from a study of early T cells in non-severe SARS-CoV-2 infection. The J gene is TRBJ2-1, the V gene TRBV7-3; D possibly matches TRBD1 or TRBD2 (5 bases each). The TCR was taken from an adult who was a healthcare worker with PCR-confirmed SARS-CoV-2 infection or an uninfected control (not recorded which). Sequenced input: whole blood. DNA of the CDR3: TGTGCCAGCAGCCCGGGACGGGGCAATGAGCAGTTCTTC. Its protein is CASSPGRGNEQFF. Complete variable domain (other parts from reference TRBV7-3 and TRBJ2-1): GAGVSQTPSNKVTEKGKYVELRCDPISGHTALYWYRQSLGQGPEFLIYFQGTGAADDSGLPNDRFFAVRPEGSVSTLKIQRTERGDSAVYLCASSPGRGNEQFFGPGTRLTVL.